Listed below are T cell receptor beta chains from one sample, sequenced in a study of OX40 agonist ivuxolimab in advanced cancers. Repertoires were generated with immunoSEQ multiplex PCR, while TCRdb's copy carries only in-frame clones and drops some. The sample lists about 43,000 clones; just under 95% were seen once. The sequencing here drew on CD4+ or CD8+ T cells sorted from blood, taken in a trial of the OX40 agonist ivuxolimab. These receptors were obtained from an adult with an advanced solid tumor such as melanoma, head and neck, liver or kidney cancer. Each CDR3 is given with its conserved first and last residue. The D gene is left open where the match is weak. Only some rows state a clone size, as once, few, many or a class for expanded clones.

D gene,CDR3 length,J gene,clone size,V gene,CDR3 protein,CDR3 DNA
TRBD1,13,TRBJ2-7,-,TRBV19,CASSPGTVYEQYF,TGTGCCAGTAGTCCCGGGACAGTTTACGAGCAGTACTTC
TRBD2,17,TRBJ2-7,-,TRBV4-3,CASSQGTSGRTSYEQYF,TGCGCCAGCAGCCAAGGGACTAGCGGGAGGACCTCCTACGAGCAGTACTTC
TRBD1,15,TRBJ2-7,once,TRBV19,CASSSRDSSVYEQYF,TGTGCCAGTAGTAGCCGGGACAGCTCCGTCTACGAGCAGTACTTC
TRBD1,13,TRBJ2-7,-,TRBV5-4,CASSFQGANEQYF,TGTGCCAGCAGCTTTCAGGGGGCCAACGAGCAGTACTTC
-,15,TRBJ1-5,-,TRBV5-1,CASSPQGWGNQPQHF,TGCGCCAGCAGCCCGCAAGGTTGGGGCAATCAGCCCCAGCATTTT
-,12,TRBJ2-7,-,TRBV7-2,CASSFWGNEQYF,TGTGCCAGCAGCTTTTGGGGGAACGAGCAGTACTTC
TRBD2,15,TRBJ2-7,-,TRBV4-2,CASSQALLAGDEQYF,TGTGCCAGCAGCCAAGCTTTGCTAGCGGGAGACGAGCAGTACTTC
TRBD1,15,TRBJ2-5,-,TRBV7-9,CASSLTGGTQITQYF,TGTGCCAGCAGCTTGACAGGGGGCACACAAATTACCCAGTACTTC
TRBD1,14,TRBJ2-7,-,TRBV27,CASSFSGQSYEQYF,TGTGCCAGCAGTTTTTCGGGACAGAGCTACGAGCAGTACTTC
-,13,TRBJ2-1,-,TRBV9,CASSVGPGNEQFF,TGTGCCAGCAGCGTAGGTCCCGGCAATGAGCAGTTCTTC
-,15,TRBJ2-7,-,TRBV9,CASSVGGTPSYEQYF,TGTGCCAGCAGCGTAGGGGGGACCCCTTCCTACGAGCAGTACTTC
-,13,TRBJ2-7,once,TRBV6-1,CASSEAPPYEQYF,TGTGCCAGCAGTGAAGCCCCCCCCTACGAGCAGTACTTC
-,12,TRBJ1-2,-,TRBV5-6,CASSSRLYGYTF,TGTGCCAGCAGCTCCAGGCTTTATGGCTACACCTTC
TRBD2,14,TRBJ2-7,once,TRBV6-4,CASSVGAGVYEQYF,TGTGCCAGCAGTGTCGGAGCGGGGGTCTACGAGCAGTACTTC
TRBD2,14,TRBJ2-5,-,TRBV30,CAWKISGHQETQYF,TGTGCCTGGAAGATTAGCGGGCACCAAGAGACCCAGTACTTC
-,12,TRBJ2-2,-,TRBV19,CATNPNTGELFF,TGTGCCACTAATCCGAACACCGGGGAGCTGTTTTTT
-,13,TRBJ1-2,-,TRBV7-3,CASSTRGTAGYTF,TGTGCCAGCAGCACCCGCGGGACCGCAGGCTACACCTTC
-,11,TRBJ2-7,-,TRBV2,CASSSDYEQYF,TGTGCCAGCAGTTCCGACTACGAGCAGTACTTC
TRBD1,16,TRBJ1-4,-,TRBV7-9,CASSSLGTATNEKLFF,TGTGCCAGCAGCTCTCTAGGGACAGCAACTAATGAAAAACTGTTTTTT
-,16,TRBJ1-2,-,TRBV30,CAWSAGLPTGAYGYTF,TGTGCCTGGAGTGCAGGGTTGCCTACCGGCGCCTATGGCTACACCTTC
TRBD2,15,TRBJ2-7,-,TRBV6-1,CASSDSSGSYYEQYF,TGTGCCAGCAGTGATTCTAGCGGGAGCTACTACGAGCAGTACTTC
-,15,TRBJ1-5,-,TRBV6-5,CASSPGRAGNQPQHF,TGTGCCAGCAGTCCCGGGAGGGCCGGCAATCAGCCCCAGCATTTT
-,15,TRBJ2-7,-,TRBV9,CASSVADGGSYEQYF,TGTGCCAGCAGCGTAGCCGACGGTGGGAGCTACGAGCAGTACTTC
TRBD1,16,TRBJ2-7,-,TRBV6-1,CASSETYWDSSYEQYF,TGTGCCAGCAGTGAGACTTACTGGGACAGTAGCTACGAGCAGTACTTC
-,14,TRBJ1-1,-,TRBV30,CAWSPWRDSTEAFF,TGTGCCTGGAGTCCATGGCGGGACTCCACTGAAGCTTTCTTT
-,11,TRBJ1-5,-,TRBV19,CATGWDQPQHF,TGTGCCACGGGCTGGGATCAGCCCCAGCATTTT
-,12,TRBJ1-1,-,TRBV19,CASSTLGTEAFF,TGTGCCAGTAGTACCTTGGGCACTGAAGCTTTCTTT